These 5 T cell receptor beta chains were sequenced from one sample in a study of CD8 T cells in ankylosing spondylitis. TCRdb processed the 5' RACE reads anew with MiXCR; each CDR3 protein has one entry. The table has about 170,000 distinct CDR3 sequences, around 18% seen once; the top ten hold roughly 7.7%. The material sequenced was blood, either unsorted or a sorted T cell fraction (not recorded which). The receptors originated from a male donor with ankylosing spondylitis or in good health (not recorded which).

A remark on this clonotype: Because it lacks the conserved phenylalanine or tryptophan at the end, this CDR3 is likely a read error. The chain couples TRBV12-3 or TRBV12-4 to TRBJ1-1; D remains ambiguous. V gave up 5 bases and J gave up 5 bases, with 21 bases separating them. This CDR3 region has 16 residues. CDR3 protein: CASSPVGVGVRTEAFL. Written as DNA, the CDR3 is TGTGCCAGCAGTCCCGTGGGTGTCGGAGTGCGGACTGAAGCTTTCCTT.

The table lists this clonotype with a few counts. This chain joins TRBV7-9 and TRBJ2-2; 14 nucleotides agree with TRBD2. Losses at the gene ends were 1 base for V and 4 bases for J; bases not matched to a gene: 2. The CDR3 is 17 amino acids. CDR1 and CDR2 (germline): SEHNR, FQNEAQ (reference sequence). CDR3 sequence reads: CASSLGGTSGSTGELFF. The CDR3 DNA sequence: TGTGCCAGCAGCTTAGGAGGGACTAGCGGGAGCACCGGGGAGCTGTTTTTT. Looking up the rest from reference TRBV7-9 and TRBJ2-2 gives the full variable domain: DTGVSQNPRHKITKRGQNVTFRCDPISEHNRLYWYRQTLGQGPEFLTYFQNEAQLEKSRLLSDRFSAERPKGSFSTLEIQRTEQGDSAMYLCASSLGGTSGSTGELFFGEGSRLTVL.

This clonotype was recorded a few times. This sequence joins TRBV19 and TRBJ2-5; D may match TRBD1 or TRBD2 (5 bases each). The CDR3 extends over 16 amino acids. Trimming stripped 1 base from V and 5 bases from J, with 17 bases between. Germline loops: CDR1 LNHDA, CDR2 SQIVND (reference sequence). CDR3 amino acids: CASSIVWGTLRETQYF. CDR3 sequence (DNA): TGTGCCAGTAGTATAGTTTGGGGGACGCTACGGGAGACCCAGTACTTC.

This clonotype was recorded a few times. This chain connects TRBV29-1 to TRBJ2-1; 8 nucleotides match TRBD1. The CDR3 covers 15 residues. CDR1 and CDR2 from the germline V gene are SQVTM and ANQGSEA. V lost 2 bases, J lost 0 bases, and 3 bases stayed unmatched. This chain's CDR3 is CSVEQGASSYNEQFF. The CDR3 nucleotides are TGCAGCGTTGAACAGGGGGCGTCCTCCTACAATGAGCAGTTCTTC.

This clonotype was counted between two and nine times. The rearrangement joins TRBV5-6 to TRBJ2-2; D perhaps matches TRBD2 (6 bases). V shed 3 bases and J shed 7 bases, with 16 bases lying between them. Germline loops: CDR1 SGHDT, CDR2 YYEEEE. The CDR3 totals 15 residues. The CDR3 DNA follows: TGTGCCAGCAGCTCGACTAGAAGACCAAACGGGGAGCTGTTTTTT. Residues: CASSSTRRPNGELFF.